A single sample gave rise to the 2 T cell receptor beta chains below, sequenced in a study of blood T cell dynamics during melanoma immunotherapy. The time point was: pre-treatment baseline. TCRdb's table, derived via immunoSEQ multiplex PCR, lists solely in-frame clones and lacks some. The table records thousands of clones, about 90% of them present only once. Sequenced material: effector memory CD8+ T cells from blood, taken from a patient treated with checkpoint blockade. These receptor sequences come from a human donor with melanoma.

The chain couples TRBV7-2 to TRBJ2-1, with 15 bases that match TRBD2. V lost 1 base, J lost 10 bases, and 8 bases stayed unmatched. This CDR3 has 17 residues. CDR1 is SGHTA and CDR2 is FQGNSA in the germline V gene. The CDR3 region has the DNA TGTGCCAGCAGCTTAGATTTGGCCGGACTAGCGGGAGGGGAGCAGTTCTTC. Its protein product is CASSLDLAGLAGGEQFF.

The J gene is TRBJ2-7, the V gene TRBV4-2; possible D gene TRBD2, 5 bases. The length of the CDR3 is 15 residues. Germline-derived CDR1 and CDR2 are LGHNA and YNFKEQ. V was clipped by 1 base and J by 3 bases, with 13 bases between them. The CDR3 DNA sequence: TGTGCCAGCAGCCAAGCGCGCAGCGGAGTCTACGAGCAGTACTTC. Its translation: CASSQARSGVYEQYF.